The 26 T cell receptor beta chains below come from one sample, sequenced in a study of OX40 agonist ivuxolimab in advanced cancers. Clones were sequenced by immunoSEQ multiplex PCR, and TCRdb holds only the in-frame ones, with some missing. This table has tens of thousands of clones, around 84% appearing once. Sequencing was performed on CD4+ or CD8+ T cells sorted from blood, taken in a trial of the OX40 agonist ivuxolimab. These receptors all come from an adult with an advanced solid tumor such as melanoma, head and neck, liver or kidney cancer.

The CDR3, as DNA: TGTGCCAGCAGTCCACGGGTCCCCGGGGGGTATGGCTACACCTTC. Its translation is CASSPRVPGGYGYTF. V and J are TRBV27 and TRBJ1-2; a weak D match, TRBD1 (5 bases). The germline CDR1 and CDR2 sequences are MNHEY and SMNVEV (reference sequence). This CDR3 is 15 amino acids long. V was clipped by 5 bases and J by 5 bases, with 18 bases between them.

V usage is TRBV6-5 and J usage is TRBJ1-2, with 7 nucleotides matching TRBD1. Germline V gene data show CDR1 as MNHEY and CDR2 as SVGAGI. There are 15 residues in the CDR3. The V and J ends lost 2 bases and 5 bases, in that order; junction bases with no gene match: 8. The CDR3 spells CASSYTAGTAYGYTF. The DNA of the CDR3 is TGTGCCAGCAGTTACACAGCCGGGACAGCGTATGGCTACACCTTC.

The V and J genes are TRBV19 and TRBJ1-1, with TRBD1 as a possible D gene (5 bases). The CDR3 runs to 13 residues. Germline values: CDR1 LNHDA, CDR2 SQIVND (reference sequence). V lost 5 bases and J lost 5, with 12 bases in between. CDR3 residues: CASSFSRVTEAFF. In nucleotides, the CDR3 is TGTGCCAGTAGTTTCTCCAGGGTAACTGAAGCTTTCTTT.

On this clone: In the same sample, other DNA sequences code for this CDR3. J is TRBJ2-2 and V is TRBV11-3, with D unclear. Germline CDR1 is SGHNT and CDR2 is YENEEA. This CDR3 comprises 14 residues. V lost 5 bases and J 0 bases, leaving 7 bases between the germline ends. For the CDR3, the DNA is TGTGCCAGCAGCCGGACCGCGAACACCGGGGAGCTGTTTTTT. It specifies CASSRTANTGELFF.

The V call is TRBV7-2, the J call TRBJ2-1; 10 positions match TRBD2. The CDR3 sequence is 15 residues long. Trimming removed 0 bases from V and 10 bases from J; junction bases left unmatched: 6. Germline V gene sequence: CDR1 SGHTA, CDR2 FQGNSA. CDR3 sequence (DNA): TGTGCCAGCAGCTTAGCTTCGCTAGCGGGAGCGGAGCAGTTCTTC. Translation: CASSLASLAGAEQFF.

This clone was seen once. This chain's CDR3 is CAWSGGGPFNEKLFF. The CDR3 coding sequence is TGTGCCTGGAGTGGAGGGGGCCCCTTTAATGAAAAACTGTTTTTT. The chain uses TRBV30 and TRBJ1-4, with 7 bases that match TRBD1. The trim removed 1 base at V and 4 bases at J, leaving 6 bases unmatched. CDR3 size: 15 residues. CDR1 is GTSNPN, CDR2 SVGIG, per germline (reference sequence).

This chain links TRBV19 with TRBJ1-1, with a weak D call TRBD1 (5 bases). Trimming took 3 bases from V and 4 from J, leaving 12 bases between them. The CDR3 totals 14 residues. CDR1 is LNHDA, CDR2 SQIVND, per germline (reference sequence). CDR3 nucleotide sequence: TGTGCCAGTAGTATTCGGGGGTCTGGCACTGAAGCTTTCTTT. This gives the protein CASSIRGSGTEAFF.

The V call is TRBV5-1, the J call TRBJ2-7, with a possible D match to TRBD2 (6 bases). Germline CDR1 and CDR2: SGHRS and YFSETQ. The V end lost 0 bases, the J end lost 0 bases, and 19 bases lay between the germline ends. The CDR3 runs to 18 residues. The CDR3 bases are TGCGCCAGCAGCTTGGCCAGTCAGGAGGGGCACTACTCCTACGAGCAGTACTTC. The encoded protein is CASSLASQEGHYSYEQYF. Using reference TRBV5-1 and TRBJ2-7 for the parts outside the CDR3, the full variable domain is KAGVTQTPRYLIKTRGQQVTLSCSPISGHRSVSWYQQTPGQGLQFLFEYFSETQRNKGNFPGRFSGRQFSNSRSEMNVSTLELGDSALYLCASSLASQEGHYSYEQYFGPGTRLTVT.

The rearrangement joins TRBV18 to TRBJ1-1; D is undetermined. The CDR3 extends over 13 amino acids. The V gene's germline CDR1 is KGHSH and CDR2 LQKENI. V lost 4 bases and J 3 bases, leaving 9 bases between the germline ends. Here the CDR3 DNA reads TGTGCCAGCTCACTGTCTAGGGACACTGAAGCTTTCTTT. Encoded protein: CASSLSRDTEAFF.

This sequence joins TRBV30 and TRBJ1-5; 9 positions agree with TRBD1. V trimming: 5 bases; J trimming: 6 bases; junction bases outside the gene matches: 5. Germline CDR1 GTSNPN, CDR2 SVGIG (reference sequence). There are 13 residues in the CDR3. The chain's CDR3 is CAWGGQGAQPQHF. CDR3 in DNA: TGTGCCTGGGGGGGACAGGGTGCTCAGCCCCAGCATTTT. Supplemented by reference TRBV30 and TRBJ1-5, the full variable domain reads SQTIHQWPATLVQPVGSPLSLECTVEGTSNPNLYWYRQAAGRGLQLLFYSVGIGQISSEVPQNLSASRPQDRQFILSSKKLLLSDSGFYLCAWGGQGAQPQHFGDGTRLSIL.

The chain links TRBV11-2 to TRBJ1-1; TRBD1 aligns across 10 bases. Germline V gene lookup returns CDR1 SGHAT and CDR2 FQNNGV. The CDR3 spans 17 residues. V trimming: 6 bases; J trimming: 4 bases; junction bases outside the gene matches: 14. The CDR3 bases are TGTGCCAGCAGTCCTTCCCGGGACAGGGGTTTTAGCACTGAAGCTTTCTTT. It specifies CASSPSRDRGFSTEAFF.

The V and J genes are TRBV29-1 and TRBJ2-2, with TRBD1 identical over 7 bases. The trim removed 7 bases at V and 3 bases at J, leaving 8 bases unmatched. CDR1 is SQVTM, CDR2 ANQGSEA, per germline. This CDR3 contains 14 residues. This CDR3 reads CSALGQLDTGELFF. The CDR3, as DNA: TGCAGCGCCCTGGGACAGCTAGACACCGGGGAGCTGTTTTTT.

The chain carries TRBV5-6 and TRBJ2-1; no clear D. The CDR3 runs to 12 residues. Per the germline V gene, CDR1 is SGHDT and CDR2 is YYEEEE. V was shortened by 0 bases and J by 7 bases, with 5 bases between the two germline ends. The chain's CDR3 is CASSLGGNEQFF. The CDR3 nucleotides are TGTGCCAGCAGCTTGGGTGGGAATGAGCAGTTCTTC.

This clone turned up a few times. This chain links TRBV7-9 with TRBJ1-2, with a tentative D call TRBD1 (6 bases). The V end was cut by 2 bases, the J end by 4 bases, with 17 bases between. This CDR3 region has 16 residues. Germline loops: CDR1 SEHNR, CDR2 FQNEAQ (reference sequence). CDR3: CASSLSGAGETYGYTF. The CDR3 coding sequence is TGTGCCAGCAGCTTATCGGGGGCAGGGGAGACCTATGGCTACACCTTC.

This chain joins TRBV9 and TRBJ2-7; a weak D match, TRBD1 (5 bases). CDR1 and CDR2 (germline): SGDLS, YYNGEE. Trimming removed 2 bases from V and 0 bases from J, with 9 bases in between. The CDR3 has 14 amino acids. The CDR3 is CASSVSGISYEQYF. The CDR3 region has the DNA TGTGCCAGCAGCGTGTCAGGGATCTCCTACGAGCAGTACTTC.

The chain carries TRBV30 and TRBJ1-4, with 9 nucleotides matching TRBD1. V shed 4 bases, J shed 7 bases, and the junction held 10 bases outside the gene matches. Germline CDR1 reads GTSNPN; CDR2 reads SVGIG (reference sequence). The length of the CDR3 is 15 residues. The CDR3 bases are TGTGCCTGGAAGGGATTCGGGACAGGGAGTGAAAAACTGTTTTTT. This codes for CAWKGFGTGSEKLFF. Supplemented by reference TRBV30 and TRBJ1-4, the full variable domain reads SQTIHQWPATLVQPVGSPLSLECTVEGTSNPNLYWYRQAAGRGLQLLFYSVGIGQISSEVPQNLSASRPQDRQFILSSKKLLLSDSGFYLCAWKGFGTGSEKLFFGSGTQLSVL.

This CDR3 reads CASSLNRAGNQPQHF. The CDR3 bases are TGTGCCAGCAGCTTAAACAGGGCAGGCAATCAGCCCCAGCATTTT. This chain links TRBV7-8 with TRBJ1-5; D possibly corresponds to TRBD1 (6 bases). Germline V CDR1 and CDR2: SGHVS, FQNEAQ. V was pared by 2 bases and J by 2 bases, with 10 bases between. This CDR3 is built from 15 residues.

V gene TRBV19 combines with J gene TRBJ2-7; the D gene is possibly TRBD2 (5 bases). V lost 6 bases to trimming and J lost 3 bases, with 18 bases between them. The CDR3 consists of 15 residues. Germline CDR1 and CDR2: LNHDA and SQIVND (reference sequence). The CDR3 region has the DNA TGTGCCAGTAGCCTTAAGGACGGAGGTGGCTACGAGCAGTACTTC. Protein sequence: CASSLKDGGGYEQYF.

The chain carries TRBV27 and TRBJ1-1; unclear D gene. The CDR3 sequence is 13 residues long. Germline V gene lookup returns CDR1 MNHEY and CDR2 SMNVEV (reference sequence). V lost 3 bases and J 3 bases, leaving 8 bases between the germline ends. Here the CDR3 reads CASSLITDTEAFF. The CDR3 DNA reads TGTGCCAGCAGTTTGATCACCGACACTGAAGCTTTCTTT.

This CDR3 reads CASSGQGVSSPLHF. For the CDR3, the DNA is TGTGCCAGCAGTGGACAGGGGGTTAGTTCACCCCTCCACTTT. The chain joins TRBV6-5 to TRBJ1-6; 10 nucleotides match TRBD1. The V gene's germline CDR1 is MNHEY and CDR2 SVGAGI. The CDR3 is 14 amino acids. Losses at the gene ends were 5 bases for V and 9 bases for J; bases not matched to a gene: 4.

The J gene is TRBJ1-6, the V gene TRBV27; the D is unclear. The CDR3 runs to 13 residues. CDR1 MNHEY and CDR2 SMNVEV come from the germline V gene (reference sequence). V was pared by 3 bases and J by 6 bases, with 6 bases between. The CDR3 sequence is CASSLGTNSPLHF. The CDR3 bases are TGTGCCAGCAGTTTGGGAACTAATTCACCCCTCCACTTT.

The V and J genes are TRBV30 and TRBJ1-2, with TRBD1 as a possible D gene (6 bases). The V gene lost 1 base and the J gene lost 8 bases, with 14 bases spanning the gap. Germline lookup yields CDR1 GTSNPN and CDR2 SVGIG (reference sequence). The CDR3 is made up of 13 amino acids. The chain's CDR3 is CAWSATQGYGYTF. The CDR3 nucleotides are TGTGCCTGGAGTGCCACACAGGGTTACGGCTACACCTTC.

The chain employs TRBV28 and TRBJ1-4; D remains unclear. Trimming took 4 bases from V and 0 from J, leaving 9 bases between them. The CDR3 contains 15 residues. Per germline, CDR1 MDHEN and CDR2 SYDVKM. This CDR3 reads CASSSLQATNEKLFF. In DNA form, the CDR3 reads TGTGCCAGCAGTTCACTCCAGGCAACTAATGAAAAACTGTTTTTT.

The chain combines TRBV5-1 with TRBJ2-7; D is uncertain. Germline V lookup: CDR1 SGHRS, CDR2 YFSETQ. V was cut by 1 base and J by 4 bases, with 6 bases left in between. CDR3 length: 12 amino acids. CDR3: CASSLHRYEQYF. In DNA, the CDR3 is TGCGCCAGCAGCTTGCACCGGTACGAGCAGTACTTC. Filled out from reference TRBV5-1 and TRBJ2-7, the complete variable domain reads KAGVTQTPRYLIKTRGQQVTLSCSPISGHRSVSWYQQTPGQGLQFLFEYFSETQRNKGNFPGRFSGRQFSNSRSEMNVSTLELGDSALYLCASSLHRYEQYFGPGTRLTVT.

The J gene is TRBJ2-1, the V gene TRBV7-9; 9 bases are shared with TRBD2. Germline V gene data show CDR1 as SEHNR and CDR2 as FQNEAQ (reference sequence). The CDR3 contains 14 residues. Trimming cost V 7 bases and J 3 bases; bases outside gene matches: 4. The CDR3 loop reads CASKGLADYNEQFF. In DNA, the CDR3 is TGTGCCAGCAAGGGACTAGCTGACTACAATGAGCAGTTCTTC.

On this clone itself: A read error may account for a junction end that differs from germline. The CDR3 loop reads CASSERDRSLRETFF. Written as DNA, the CDR3 is TGTGCCAGCAGCGAACGGGACAGATCCTTACGTGAAACTTTCTTT. V gene TRBV9 combines with J gene TRBJ1-1; the match to TRBD1 covers 7 bases. In germline, CDR1 is SGDLS, CDR2 YYNGEE. The CDR3 totals 15 residues.